This TCR beta chain was captured in a study of blood T cell repertoires in COVID-19. In the study overall: Spain, Italy and the United States supplied samples that represented acute and convalescent COVID-19. T cells, B-cell-depleted T cells, or PBMCs supplied cDNA or gDNA.

Looked up from germline, CDR1 is MDHEN and CDR2 is SYDVKM. V lost 2 bases, J lost 3 bases, and 11 bases lay in between. CDR3 length equals 14 residues. In the study's own analysis: Counts of nucleated cells, estimated from reference gene primer amplification, were obtained. The repertoire was sequenced with immunoSEQ multiplex PCR; TCRdb's copy has only in-frame clones and lacks some. That table supplies the V and J calls and clone size; D and trimming were determined from the DNA. The table shows about 250,000 clones, with approximately 84% occurring only once. Sequenced sample: PBMCs or T cells enriched from blood (not recorded which). The rearrangement uses TRBV28 and TRBJ2-7, with a weak D call TRBD2 (6 bases). This TCR derives from a young man who had recovered from COVID-19. CDR3 sequence: CASSLDGGDYEQYF. The CDR3 DNA is TGTGCCAGCAGTTTAGATGGCGGGGACTACGAGCAGTACTTC.